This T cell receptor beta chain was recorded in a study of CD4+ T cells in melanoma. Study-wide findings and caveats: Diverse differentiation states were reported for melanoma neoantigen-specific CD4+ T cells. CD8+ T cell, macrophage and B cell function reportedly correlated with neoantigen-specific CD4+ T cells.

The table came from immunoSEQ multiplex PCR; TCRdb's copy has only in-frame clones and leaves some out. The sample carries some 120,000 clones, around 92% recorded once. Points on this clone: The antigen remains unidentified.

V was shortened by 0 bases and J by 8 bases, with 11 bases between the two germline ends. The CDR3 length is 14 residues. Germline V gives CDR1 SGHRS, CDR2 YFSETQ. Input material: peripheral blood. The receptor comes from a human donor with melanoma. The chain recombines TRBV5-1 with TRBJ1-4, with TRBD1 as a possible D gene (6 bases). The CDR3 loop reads CASSLVSGVEKLFF. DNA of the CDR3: TGCGCCAGCAGCTTGGTATCAGGGGTAGAAAAACTGTTTTTT. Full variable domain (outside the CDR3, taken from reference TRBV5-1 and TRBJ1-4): KAGVTQTPRYLIKTRGQQVTLSCSPISGHRSVSWYQQTPGQGLQFLFEYFSETQRNKGNFPGRFSGRQFSNSRSEMNVSTLELGDSALYLCASSLVSGVEKLFFGSGTQLSVL.